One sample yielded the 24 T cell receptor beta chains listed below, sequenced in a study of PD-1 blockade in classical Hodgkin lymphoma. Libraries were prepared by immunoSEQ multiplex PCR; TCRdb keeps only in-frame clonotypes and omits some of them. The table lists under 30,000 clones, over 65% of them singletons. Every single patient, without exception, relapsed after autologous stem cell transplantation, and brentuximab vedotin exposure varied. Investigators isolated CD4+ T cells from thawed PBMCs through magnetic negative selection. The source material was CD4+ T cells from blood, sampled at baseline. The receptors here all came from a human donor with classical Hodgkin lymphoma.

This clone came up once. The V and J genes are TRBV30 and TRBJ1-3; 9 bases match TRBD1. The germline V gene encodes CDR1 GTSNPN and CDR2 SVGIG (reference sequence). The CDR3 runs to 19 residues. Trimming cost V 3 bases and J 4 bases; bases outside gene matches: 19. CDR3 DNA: TGTGCCTGGAGACAAATGCCCCCGGACAGGGGCTCATTCGGAAACACCATATATTTT. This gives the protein CAWRQMPPDRGSFGNTIYF. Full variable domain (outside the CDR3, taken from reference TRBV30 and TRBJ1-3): SQTIHQWPATLVQPVGSPLSLECTVEGTSNPNLYWYRQAAGRGLQLLFYSVGIGQISSEVPQNLSASRPQDRQFILSSKKLLLSDSGFYLCAWRQMPPDRGSFGNTIYFGEGSWLTVV.

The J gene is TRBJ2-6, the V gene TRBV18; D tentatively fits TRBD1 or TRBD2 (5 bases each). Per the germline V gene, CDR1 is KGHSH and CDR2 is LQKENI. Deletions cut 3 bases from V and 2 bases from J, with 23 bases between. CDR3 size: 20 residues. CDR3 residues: CASSPGRAADLLAGANVLTF. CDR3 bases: TGTGCCAGCTCACCGGGACGAGCCGCGGACCTTCTGGCTGGGGCCAACGTCCTGACTTTC.

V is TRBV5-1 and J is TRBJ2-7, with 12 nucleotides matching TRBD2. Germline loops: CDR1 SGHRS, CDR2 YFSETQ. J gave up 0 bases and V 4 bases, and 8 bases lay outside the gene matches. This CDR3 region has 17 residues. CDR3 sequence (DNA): TGCGCCAGCAGCCTCCGGACTAGCGGGGAGACCTCCTACGAGCAGTACTTC. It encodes CASSLRTSGETSYEQYF.

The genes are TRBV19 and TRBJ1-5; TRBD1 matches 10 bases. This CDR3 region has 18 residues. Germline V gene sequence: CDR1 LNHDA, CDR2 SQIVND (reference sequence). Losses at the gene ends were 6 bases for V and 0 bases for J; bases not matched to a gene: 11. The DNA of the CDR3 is TGTGCCAGTAGCCGGGACAGGGGTTTGTCGAGTAGCAATCAGCCCCAGCATTTT. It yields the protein CASSRDRGLSSSNQPQHF.

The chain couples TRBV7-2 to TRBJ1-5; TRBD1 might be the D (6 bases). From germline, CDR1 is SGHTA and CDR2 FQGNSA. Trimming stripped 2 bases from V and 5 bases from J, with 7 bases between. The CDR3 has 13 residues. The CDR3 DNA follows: TGTGCCAGCAGCTTAAACAGGGATCAGCCCCAGCATTTT. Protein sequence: CASSLNRDQPQHF.

The chain's CDR3 is CASSISGGHYNEQFF. DNA of the CDR3: TGTGCCAGCAGTATCAGCGGGGGGCACTACAATGAGCAGTTCTTC. This chain joins TRBV6-5 and TRBJ2-1; TRBD2 matches at 9 bases. From germline, CDR1 is MNHEY and CDR2 SVGAGI. The V and J ends lost 5 bases and 3 bases, in that order; junction bases with no gene match: 5. The CDR3 totals 15 residues.

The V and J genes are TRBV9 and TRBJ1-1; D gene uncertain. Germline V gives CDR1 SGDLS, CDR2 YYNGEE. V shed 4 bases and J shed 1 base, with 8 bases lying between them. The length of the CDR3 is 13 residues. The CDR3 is CASSLERNTEAFF. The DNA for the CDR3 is TGTGCCAGCAGCCTGGAGCGGAACACTGAAGCTTTCTTT.

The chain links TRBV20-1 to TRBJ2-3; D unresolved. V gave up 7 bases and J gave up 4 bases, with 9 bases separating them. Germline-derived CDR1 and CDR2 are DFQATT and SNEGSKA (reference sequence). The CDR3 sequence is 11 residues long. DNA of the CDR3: TGCAGTGGAAGCGACCCAGATACGCAGTATTTT. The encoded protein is CSGSDPDTQYF.

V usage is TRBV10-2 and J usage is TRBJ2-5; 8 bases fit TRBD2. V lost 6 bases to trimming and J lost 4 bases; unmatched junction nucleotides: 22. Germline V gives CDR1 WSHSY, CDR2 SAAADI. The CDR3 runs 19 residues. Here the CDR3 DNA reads TGCGCCAGCAGGACCTCGGAAGTAGACGGGGGCGGGGGGATAGAGACCCAGTACTTC. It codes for CASRTSEVDGGGGIETQYF.

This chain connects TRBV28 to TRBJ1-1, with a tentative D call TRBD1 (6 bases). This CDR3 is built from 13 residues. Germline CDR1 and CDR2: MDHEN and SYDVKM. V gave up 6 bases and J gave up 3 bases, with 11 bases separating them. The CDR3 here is CASSPGVDTEAFF. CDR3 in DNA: TGTGCCAGCAGCCCAGGGGTGGACACTGAAGCTTTCTTT.

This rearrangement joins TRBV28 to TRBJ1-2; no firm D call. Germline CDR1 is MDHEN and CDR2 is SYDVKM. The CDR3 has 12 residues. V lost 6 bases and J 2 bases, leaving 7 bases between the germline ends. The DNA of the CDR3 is TGTGCCAGCAGGCTCGCCAACTATGGCTACACCTTC. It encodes CASRLANYGYTF.

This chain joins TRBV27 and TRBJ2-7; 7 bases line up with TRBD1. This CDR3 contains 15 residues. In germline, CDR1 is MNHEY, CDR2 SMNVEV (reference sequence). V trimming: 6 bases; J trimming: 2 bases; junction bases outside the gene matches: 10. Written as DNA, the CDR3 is TGTGCCAGCAGCCCCCTTAGAGGGACAGCCTACGAGCAGTACTTC. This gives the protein CASSPLRGTAYEQYF.

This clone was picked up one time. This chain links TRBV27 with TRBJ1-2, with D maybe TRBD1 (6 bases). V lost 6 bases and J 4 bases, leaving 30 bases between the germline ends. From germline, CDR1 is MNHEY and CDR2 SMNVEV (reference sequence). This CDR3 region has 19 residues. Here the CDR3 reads CASRSPSRDNTLRGYGYTF. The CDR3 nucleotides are TGTGCCAGCAGGTCCCCGTCTCGGGACAACACCCTGAGAGGCTATGGCTACACCTTC.

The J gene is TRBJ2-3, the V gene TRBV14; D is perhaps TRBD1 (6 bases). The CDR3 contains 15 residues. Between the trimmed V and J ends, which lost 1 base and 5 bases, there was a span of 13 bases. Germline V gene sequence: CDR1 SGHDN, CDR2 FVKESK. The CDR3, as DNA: TGTGCCAGCAGCCAAGCCATCAGGGGCGAAGATACGCAGTATTTT. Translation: CASSQAIRGEDTQYF. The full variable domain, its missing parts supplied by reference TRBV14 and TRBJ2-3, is EAGVTQFPSHSVIEKGQTVTLRCDPISGHDNLYWYRRVMGKEIKFLLHFVKESKQDESGMPNNRFLAERTGGTYSTLKVQPAELEDSGVYFCASSQAIRGEDTQYFGPGTRLTVL.

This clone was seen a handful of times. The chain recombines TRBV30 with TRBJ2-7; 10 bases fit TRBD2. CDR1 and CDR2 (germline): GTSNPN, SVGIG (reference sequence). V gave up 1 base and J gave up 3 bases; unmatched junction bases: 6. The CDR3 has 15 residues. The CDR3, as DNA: TGTGCCTGGAGTGAGGAGGCTAGCGGGGGCTACGAGCAGTACTTC. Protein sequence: CAWSEEASGGYEQYF.

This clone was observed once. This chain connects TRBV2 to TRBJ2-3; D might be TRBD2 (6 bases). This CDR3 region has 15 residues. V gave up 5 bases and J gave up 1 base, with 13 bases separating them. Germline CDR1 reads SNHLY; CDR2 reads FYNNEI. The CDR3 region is CASSLGRGGTDTQYF. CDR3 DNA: TGTGCCAGCAGTTTGGGGCGGGGTGGCACAGATACGCAGTATTTT.

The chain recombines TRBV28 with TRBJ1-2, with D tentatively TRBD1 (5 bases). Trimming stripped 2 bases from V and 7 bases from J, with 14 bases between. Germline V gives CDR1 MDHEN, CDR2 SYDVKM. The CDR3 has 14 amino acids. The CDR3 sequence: CASSLRGAYGGYTF. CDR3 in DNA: TGTGCCAGCAGTTTACGGGGCGCCTACGGTGGCTACACCTTC.

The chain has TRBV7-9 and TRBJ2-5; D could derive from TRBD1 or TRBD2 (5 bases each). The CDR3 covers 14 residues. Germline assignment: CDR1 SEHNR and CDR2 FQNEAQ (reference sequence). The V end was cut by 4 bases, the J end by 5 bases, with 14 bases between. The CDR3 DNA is TGTGCCAGCAGCTCCCTGGGGCGAGGGGAGACCCAGTACTTC. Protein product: CASSSLGRGETQYF. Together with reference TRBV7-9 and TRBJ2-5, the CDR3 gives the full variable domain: DTGVSQNPRHKITKRGQNVTFRCDPISEHNRLYWYRQTLGQGPEFLTYFQNEAQLEKSRLLSDRFSAERPKGSFSTLEIQRTEQGDSAMYLCASSSLGRGETQYFGPGTRLLVL.

The CDR3, as DNA: TGTGCCAGCAGTTCGGACACTTTCGCTGAAGCTTTCTTT. It yields the protein CASSSDTFAEAFF. This rearrangement joins TRBV28 to TRBJ1-1, with D tentatively TRBD1 (5 bases). Trimming stripped 4 bases from V and 6 bases from J, with 12 bases between. The germline gives CDR1 MDHEN, CDR2 SYDVKM. CDR3 size: 13 residues.

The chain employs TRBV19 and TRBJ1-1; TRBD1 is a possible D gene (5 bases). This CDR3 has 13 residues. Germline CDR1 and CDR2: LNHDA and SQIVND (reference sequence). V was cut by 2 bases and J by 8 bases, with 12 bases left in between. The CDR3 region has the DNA TGTGCCAGTAGTATACAGGGCTCTAGCGAAGCTTTCTTT. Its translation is CASSIQGSSEAFF.

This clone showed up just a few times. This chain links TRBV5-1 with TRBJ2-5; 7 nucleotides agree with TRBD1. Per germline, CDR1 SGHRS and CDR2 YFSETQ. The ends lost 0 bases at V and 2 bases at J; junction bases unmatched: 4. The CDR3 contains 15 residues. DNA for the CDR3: TGCGCCAGCAGCTTGGGAGGGGGCCTTCAAGAGACCCAGTACTTC. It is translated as CASSLGGGLQETQYF.

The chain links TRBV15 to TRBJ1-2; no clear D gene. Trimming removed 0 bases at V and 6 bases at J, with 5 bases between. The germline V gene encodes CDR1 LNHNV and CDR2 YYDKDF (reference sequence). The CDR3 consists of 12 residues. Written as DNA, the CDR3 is TGTGCCACCAGCAGAGAGGACGATGGCTACACCTTC. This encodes CATSREDDGYTF.

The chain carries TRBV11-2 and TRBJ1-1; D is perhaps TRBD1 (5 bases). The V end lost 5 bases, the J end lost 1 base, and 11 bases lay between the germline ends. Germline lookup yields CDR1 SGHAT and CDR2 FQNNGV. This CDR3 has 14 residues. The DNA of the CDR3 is TGTGCCAGCAGCAAGGGGAATTCGAACACTGAAGCTTTCTTT. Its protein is CASSKGNSNTEAFF.

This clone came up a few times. The CDR3 sequence is CASRWGSNSPLHF. CDR3 nucleotides: TGTGCCAGCAGGTGGGGGAGTAATTCACCCCTCCACTTT. The rearrangement uses TRBV5-4 and TRBJ1-6, with TRBD1 as a possible D gene (5 bases). The CDR3 has 13 residues. The germline V and J ends were trimmed by 5 bases and 6 bases, with 9 bases remaining between them. Germline assignment: CDR1 SGHNT and CDR2 YYREEE (reference sequence).